This T cell receptor beta chain came from a study of cytomegalovirus exposure and HLA in healthy donors (dated by TCRdb to 2015 to 2018). About the full investigation: An earlier analysis of a few hundred of the donors reported 276 Gb of sequence data and 117 million unique TCR beta sequences obtained from approximately 180 million T cells. An early release that covered some 640 HLA-typed donors contained about 300 gigabases of sequencing data and 80 million or so unique TCR sequences. Of the approximately 400 genotyped donors, roughly 85% fell in the genetic ancestry cluster associated with self-reported Caucasian donors. The study aimed to test whether cataloging public T cell receptors could reveal signatures of past pathogen exposure. Using immunosequencing, the study profiled T cell repertoires from roughly 650 subjects and related those repertoires to cytomegalovirus serostatus. In addition to the first cohort of 650 to 750 subjects, a separate validation cohort of some 120 different subjects was used. The study combined high-throughput TCR immunosequencing, statistical association of individual TCRs with disease status, and machine learning to predict cytomegalovirus infection status. In a later analysis, previously published TCR beta repertoires from roughly 710 donors were re-analyzed and high-resolution HLA genotyping was added so that TCR occurrence patterns could be studied. Rather than drawing on any new phenotypic data, the later analysis identified candidate immune exposures from TCR beta sequences and the way those sequences occurred across donors. To decide whether each TCR beta V gene segment behaved as functional or pseudogenic, an earlier analysis of approximately 600 of the donors relied on high-throughput TCR beta sequencing. Donor age, sex, ethnicity and CMV serostatus were compiled alongside the repertoire data. Genome-wide SNP genotypes for about three fifths of the roughly 700 donors were used in a later genetic analysis, which treated that subset as a discovery cohort. All discovery cohort repertoires had been generated using a single sequencing platform. Both class I and class II loci were covered by HLA typing, at four-digit resolution. The number of donors typed differed by locus, with about 629-630 for A, B, C, DRB1 and DQB1, roughly 520 for DQA1, 600 to 610 for DPA1, and roughly 450 for DPB1. Four or five DR-DQ haplotypes were treated as single units for association and clustering because of strong linkage in the cohort. Across around 400 genotyped donors of the cohort, an average of approximately 220,000 unique TCR beta nucleotide sequences per donor were sequenced, and roughly a sixth of those sequences were non-productive.

Points the paper makes about the study in general: In a later analysis, TCR association rates were found to vary across HLA loci, with the most associated TCRs seen for DRB1 alleles and the fewest for HLA-C alleles. Compared with equally common non-associated chains, HLA-associated TCR beta chains in a later analysis were more clonally expanded and had lower generation probabilities. Only TCR beta chains were sequenced in this cohort, and the absence of alpha or paired-chain data limited detectable features. A further reported finding was that TCR beta sequences accurately predicted the HLA-A and HLA-B alleles for most subjects in the first cohort. HLA typing was unavailable for some donors at each locus, so association tests used only the typed subset. In the study, around 160 TCR beta chains were listed as associated with cytomegalovirus. Correlated functional status among segregating V segments might be attributable to linkage disequilibrium, but an unknown experimental factor could not be ruled out. In a later genetic analysis, a missense DCLRE1C variant was associated with V-gene and J-gene trimming of TCR beta chains, and the association was replicated in an independent cohort. A later analysis associated 16,951 TCR beta sequences with specific HLA alleles at a false discovery rate of 0.05. CMV serostatus was the only immune exposure information available for the cohort. In a later analysis, most CMV-associated TCR beta chains were found to appear HLA-restricted, with HLA associations seemingly driven largely by CMV exposure. Three of the identified cytomegalovirus-associated TCR beta chains were confirmed in vitro to be specific for cytomegalovirus antigens. Across donors, most TCR sequences were observed very rarely, whereas some public TCRs were present in many individuals. Cytomegalovirus status was reported to be diagnosed by the classifier with high specificity and sensitivity in both the original and validation cohorts. The 87-base-pair reads could not distinguish some IMGT-functional V segments, including TRBV6-2 and TRBV6-3, so those segments were excluded. Because counts were too low, 15 to 20 rarely observed V segments, including chromosome 9 orphons, were excluded from the earlier analysis of around 590 of the donors. According to the authors, the approach could potentially be generalized to other disease states and immunological phenotypes. According to a later analysis, parvovirus B19, influenza, CMV and Epstein-Barr virus appeared linked to several top co-occurrence clusters. Assigning TCR associations to individual alleles was difficult when HLA alleles, especially DR and DQ, strongly co-occurred. The sequencing pipeline was judged likely to have produced a cluster of highly shared sequence variants as a technical artifact. Presence/absence analyses assumed roughly uniform sequencing depth across donors, an assumption that may not hold. A later genetic analysis reported fewer N-insertions in productive TCRs among donors in an Asian-associated ancestry cluster than the roughly 640-donor mean. In an earlier analysis of under 600 of the donors, most TCR beta V segments were observed in productive rearrangements about 90% or about 30% of the time, broadly matching IMGT annotations.

With regard to this clone: Its antigen is unknown. There are no base qualities to consult, and no much larger clone falls within one base.

Libraries were constructed by the immunoSEQ multiplex PCR assay. A mixture of 60 forward primers for TCR Vbeta segments and 13 reverse primers for TCR Jbeta segments was used in the multiplex PCR. The CDR3 region of rearranged TCR beta genes was amplified from genomic DNA with a multiplex PCR assay. On the Illumina HiSeq System, the amplified TCR beta libraries were sequenced as 87-base-pair reads. Turning to the authors' computational methods: Across the 670 or so repertoires, a later analysis counted approximately 75 million unique TCR beta chains, around 10 million of which were shared by at least two donors. A nearest-neighbor algorithm error-corrected the raw reads and collapsed the reads into unique sequences, merging closely related sequences to remove PCR and sequencing errors. Alignment of CDR3 sequences to IMGT reference sequences was used to assign V, D and J gene segments. For a sequence to be retained, at least a six-nucleotide match to both a V gene segment and a J gene segment was required. Rearrangements were called productive when the CDR3 lacked stop codons and stayed in frame with V and J; all others were non-productive. Following IMGT convention, CDR3 was defined as the stretch from the second conserved V-encoded cysteine to the conserved J-encoded phenylalanine. The earlier analysis of a few hundred of the donors excluded any sequence lacking an unambiguous match to a single V gene segment. In an earlier analysis of some 590 of the donors, V segments were called functional above 56.7% productive rearrangements and were called segregating when the between-donor standard deviation exceeded 5%. A statistical classification framework was built to diagnose cytomegalovirus status from the catalog of TCR beta chain sequences. A later analysis assigned V and J genes by comparing TCR nucleotide sequences with IMGT/GENE-DB human TR gene sequences. In a later analysis, CDR3 sequences and most-parsimonious VDJ recombination scenarios were assigned using the TCRdist pipeline. In a later analysis, each TCR beta chain was defined by its CDR3 amino acid sequence together with its V-gene family, and reads lacking a unique V-gene family were excluded. A later analysis removed 592 highly shared, low-generation-probability nucleotide sequences to deal with suspected cross-contamination and a sequencing artifact. A later analysis calculated a clonal expansion index for each public chain from normalized within-repertoire ranks of inferred template counts. Generation probabilities in a later analysis came from a VDJ recombination model fitted to out-of-frame rearrangements, and those results were checked against IGoR. A later analysis scored TCR-TCR, TCR-HLA and TCR-CMV co-occurrence with hypergeometric tests, applying a repertoire-size bias correction to TCR pairs. To estimate false discovery rates, a later analysis permuted the HLA or CMV assignments 20 times. In a later analysis, co-occurring TCRs were grouped using DBSCAN, with TCRdist sequence similarity added in when clustering inside HLA-allele-positive subsets. Repertoires with fewer than 30,000 or more than 120,000 public chains were left out of co-occurrence clustering, as were about 5 repertoires with anomalous nucleotide sharing. Here the immuneACCESS table is served through TCRdb, limited to in-frame sequences with V and J called. Missing clones are a known gap in these copies; in checked studies unresolved V genes cover under half, and the rest lacks a known reason. The V and J calls and clone size were taken over from that table, and D and trimming were inferred from the DNA. This sample has around 200,000 clones in its table, and 60% to 80% of those were observed once. The biggest ten clones account for around 1.9% of the sample.

The CDR3 goes from the cysteine to the phenylalanine over 12 residues. The CDR3 DNA has 36 bases and is translated from base 1. Germline trimming: 7 bases from V, 0 bases from J; junction bases outside gene matches: 2. CDR1 and CDR2, per the germline V gene, are SQVTM and ANQGSEA. The cohort comprised more than 550 healthy bone marrow donors. Cohort members were all nominally healthy when sampled, although unrecorded immune exposures were likely present. The donor tested CMV seronegative, placing the donor among the 300 to 400 seronegative members of the cohort. A peripheral blood sample was provided by each donor, and peripheral blood mononuclear cells were used for TCR beta sequencing. Genomic DNA was extracted from the blood cell samples with the Qiagen DNeasy Blood Extraction Kit.

This receptor was taken from a male donor in good health and CMV-seronegative. The chain uses TRBV29-1 and TRBJ2-5; TRBD1 agrees with 7 junctional bases. The sequenced sample consisted of PBMCs. The CDR3 protein: CSADRDQETQYF. Read as DNA, the sequence is TGCAGCGCCGACAGGGACCAAGAGACCCAGTACTTC. The CDR3, completed at both ends by the reference TRBV29-1 and TRBJ2-5 genes, gives the full variable domain SAVISQKPSRDICQRGTSLTIQCQVDSQVTMMFWYRQQPGQSLTLIATANQGSEATYESGFVIDKFPISRPNLTFSTLTVSNMSPEDSSIYLCSADRDQETQYFGPGTRLLVL.